One and the same sample provided the 19 T cell receptor beta chains below, sequenced in a study of T cell repertoires in cytomegalovirus infection. One entry per CDR3 protein, called by TCRdb with MiXCR from the reads. The sample comprises some 920,000 distinct CDR3 sequences, 31% of which are singletons, and 13% rests with the top ten. Antigens of these TCRs are unknown. Sequences were derived from cultured CD8+ T cells from PBMCs, sampled from culture after CMV antigen stimulation. Receptors were obtained from a human donor in good health (CMV status not recorded). Some clones in this sample may be carry-over from other donors' samples.

The sample holds a few counts of this clonotype. The chain carries TRBV28 and TRBJ1-4; D is unresolved. Trimming took off 2 bases at V and 8 bases at J, with 15 bases between the two ends. The germline CDR1 and CDR2 sequences are MDHEN and SYDVKM. CDR3 length equals 15 residues. CDR3 coding DNA: TGTGCCAGCAGTTTAGGGATGGGGATACGAGAAAAACTGTTTTTT. It is translated as CASSLGMGIREKLFF. The whole variable domain, filled in from reference TRBV28 and TRBJ1-4, reads DVKVTQSSRYLVKRTGEKVFLECVQDMDHENMFWYRQDPGLGLRLIYFSYDVKMKEKGDIPEGYSVSREKKERFSLILESASTNQTSMYLCASSLGMGIREKLFFGSGTQLSVL.

V and J are TRBV7-2 and TRBJ2-2; 7 nucleotides align to TRBD1. CDR1 is SGHTA, CDR2 FQGNSA, per germline. V lost 3 bases, J lost 3 bases, and 7 bases stayed unmatched. The CDR3 extends over 16 amino acids. CDR3 amino acids: CASSFEGAWDTGELFF. In DNA, the CDR3 is TGTGCCAGCAGCTTCGAGGGGGCATGGGACACCGGGGAGCTGTTTTTT.

J is TRBJ1-1 and V is TRBV15; D not resolved. Germline V gene sequence: CDR1 LNHNV, CDR2 YYDKDF (reference sequence). The CDR3 spans 13 residues. Trimming stripped 5 bases from V and 6 bases from J, with 13 bases between. The CDR3 protein is CATSVRGSPEAFF. DNA for the CDR3: TGTGCCACCAGCGTACGCGGGAGCCCTGAAGCTTTCTTT.

The sample holds a few counts of this clonotype. The chain joins TRBV15 to TRBJ2-3, with no clear D. Germline loops: CDR1 LNHNV, CDR2 YYDKDF (reference sequence). V shed 0 bases and J shed 4 bases, with 8 bases lying between them. This CDR3 spans 14 amino acids. The CDR3 nucleotides read TGTGCCACCAGCAGAGATAGTCCCCCAGATACGCAGTATTTT. It yields the protein CATSRDSPPDTQYF.

This clonotype has just a few counts. The J gene is TRBJ1-6, the V gene TRBV6-6, with 7 nucleotides matching TRBD1. Trimming removed 5 bases from V and 5 bases from J; junction bases left unmatched: 3. From germline, CDR1 is MNHNY and CDR2 SVGAGI (reference sequence). This CDR3 is built from 14 residues. The CDR3 protein is CASSPGQNNSPLHF. CDR3 in DNA: TGTGCCAGCAGTCCGGGACAGAATAATTCACCCCTCCACTTT.

The rearrangement joins TRBV6-2 or TRBV6-3 to TRBJ2-1, with D maybe TRBD1 (5 bases). CDR1 is MNHEY, CDR2 SVGEGT, per germline. The length of the CDR3 is 10 residues. V shed 2 bases and J shed 13 bases, with 6 bases lying between them. The CDR3, as DNA: TGTGCCAGCAGTTACGGACAACAGTTCTTC. Translated, it gives CASSYGQQFF.

The CDR3 region has the DNA TGTGCTAGTGGCCCAACCGGACAGCCCAACTATGGCTACACCTTC. Translating it yields CASGPTGQPNYGYTF. The rearrangement links TRBV12-5 to TRBJ1-2; D might be TRBD1 (6 bases). The CDR3 sequence is 15 residues long. V was clipped by 6 bases and J by 2 bases, with 16 bases between them. From germline, CDR1 is LGHNT and CDR2 FRNRAP.

This clonotype was seen only a few times. The CDR3 reads CASSHPLEGDTQYF. In DNA, the CDR3 is TGTGCCAGCAGCCACCCCCTAGAAGGAGATACGCAGTATTTT. The V gene is TRBV6-2 or TRBV6-3, the J gene TRBJ2-3; D remains ambiguous. Germline V CDR1 and CDR2: MNHEY, SVGEGT. The CDR3 consists of 14 residues. The V end was cut by 6 bases, the J end by 5 bases, with 15 bases between.

This clonotype came up a few times. The chain links TRBV10-3 to TRBJ2-1; 10 bases map to TRBD1. Germline lookup yields CDR1 ENHRY and CDR2 SYGVKD. The CDR3 consists of 14 residues. Trimming took 6 bases from V and 4 from J; bases not matched to a gene: 3. The CDR3 DNA follows: TGTGCCATCAGAGACAGGGGGCTTTACAATGAGCAGTTCTTC. It codes for CAIRDRGLYNEQFF.

The rearrangement uses TRBV29-1 and TRBJ2-7, with 8 bases fitting TRBD1. The CDR3 consists of 12 residues. With 8 bases clipped from V and 5 bases from J, the junction kept 8 bases outside the gene matches. Germline values: CDR1 SQVTM, CDR2 ANQGSEA. CDR3 DNA sequence: TGCAGCATTGGACAGGGCGCCCACGAGCAGTACTTC. Residues: CSIGQGAHEQYF.

The chain employs TRBV20-1 and TRBJ2-3, with 12 bases that match TRBD2. The V gene end was trimmed by 6 bases and the J gene end by 2 bases; junction bases not matched to a gene: 15. CDR1 and CDR2 (germline): DFQATT, SNEGSKA (reference sequence). The CDR3 covers 18 residues. The CDR3 loop is CSAPLAGGMVTTTDTQYF. In DNA, the CDR3 is TGCAGTGCCCCGCTAGCGGGGGGGATGGTTACCACCACAGATACGCAGTATTTT.

The chain carries TRBV4-1 and TRBJ1-2, with D tentatively TRBD1 (5 bases). V lost 0 bases and J 8 bases, leaving 7 bases between the germline ends. Per germline, CDR1 MGHRA and CDR2 YSYEKL. CDR3 length equals 12 residues. As DNA, the CDR3 is TGCGCCAGCAGCCAAGAGGGGGGAGGCTACACCTTC. This translates into CASSQEGGGYTF.

This clonotype was seen only a few times. This chain uses TRBV28 with TRBJ2-7; maybe TRBD1 (6 bases). The CDR3 has 13 residues. The V end was cut by 6 bases, the J end by 3 bases, with 12 bases between. CDR1 and CDR2 (germline): MDHEN, SYDVKM. CDR3 amino acids: CASRTTGSYEQYV. In nucleotides, the CDR3 is TGTGCCAGCAGGACGACAGGCAGCTACGAGCAGTACGTC.

The V and J genes are TRBV6-6 and TRBJ2-1; maybe TRBD1 (6 bases). Trimming left V 5 bases short and J 4 bases short, with 15 bases between. This CDR3 region has 15 residues. Germline V gene sequence: CDR1 MNHNY, CDR2 SVGAGI (reference sequence). The CDR3, as DNA: TGTGCCAGCAGTCGACAGGTCCGGGGATACAATGAGCAGTTCTTC. Its translation: CASSRQVRGYNEQFF.

This chain uses TRBV7-9 with TRBJ2-3; no clear D gene. Germline loops: CDR1 SEHNR, CDR2 FQNEAQ (reference sequence). The CDR3 has 16 residues. V lost 5 bases and J 2 bases, leaving 17 bases between the germline ends. The CDR3 here is CASSPRTPFDTDTQYF. The CDR3 DNA reads TGTGCCAGCAGCCCTCGGACGCCCTTCGACACAGATACGCAGTATTTT.

This clonotype was observed many times. V usage is TRBV7-8 and J usage is TRBJ2-1; weak D call: TRBD1 (6 bases). The V end was cut by 5 bases, the J end by 0 bases, with 23 bases between. This CDR3 has 19 residues. Looked up from germline, CDR1 is SGHVS and CDR2 is FQNEAQ. CDR3 region: CASSLDRTALVVSYNEQFF. For the CDR3, the DNA is TGTGCCAGCAGCCTCGACAGGACGGCCCTGGTAGTCTCCTACAATGAGCAGTTCTTC.

This clonotype is a singleton in its sample. This chain connects TRBV6-5 to TRBJ1-1; 7 positions agree with TRBD1. The V gene's germline CDR1 is MNHEY and CDR2 SVGAGI. With 3 bases clipped from V and 5 bases from J, the junction kept 15 bases outside the gene matches. There are 17 residues in the CDR3. The CDR3: CASSYRRDRVGETEAFF. Here the CDR3 DNA reads TGTGCCAGCAGTTATCGGAGAGACAGGGTGGGAGAAACTGAAGCTTTCTTT.

This clonotype was detected only a few times. As DNA, the CDR3 is TGTGCCAGCAGCTTAGTACGGGACAGAGTCTATGGCTACACCTTC. This encodes CASSLVRDRVYGYTF. This chain links TRBV7-6 with TRBJ1-2; 7 bases map to TRBD1. Germline CDR1 is SGHVS and CDR2 is FNYEAQ. J was trimmed by 4 bases and V by 1 base; bases with no gene match: 6. CDR3 size: 15 residues.

This clonotype was seen many times. A read error may produce the germline difference seen at one junction end. The chain couples TRBV7-7 to TRBJ2-3; D is uncertain. The CDR3 totals 15 residues. Germline CDR1 SSHAT, CDR2 FNYEAQ (reference sequence). The chain's CDR3 is CASSLTYGSTDTQYF. The CDR3 bases are TGTGCTAGCAGCTTAACTTATGGGAGCACAGATACGCAGTATTTT.